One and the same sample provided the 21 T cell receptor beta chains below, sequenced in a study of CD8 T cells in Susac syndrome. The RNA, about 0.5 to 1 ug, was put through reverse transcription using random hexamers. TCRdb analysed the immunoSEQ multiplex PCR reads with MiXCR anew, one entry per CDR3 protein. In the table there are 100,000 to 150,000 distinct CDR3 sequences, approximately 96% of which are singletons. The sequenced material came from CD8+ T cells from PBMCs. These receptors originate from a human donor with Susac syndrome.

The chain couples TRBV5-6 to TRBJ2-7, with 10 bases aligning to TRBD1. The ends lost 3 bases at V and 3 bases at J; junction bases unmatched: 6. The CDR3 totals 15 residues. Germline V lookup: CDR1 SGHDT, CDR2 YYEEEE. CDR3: CASSSLGQGIYEQYF. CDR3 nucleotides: TGTGCCAGCAGCTCGCTGGGACAGGGGATCTACGAGCAGTACTTC.

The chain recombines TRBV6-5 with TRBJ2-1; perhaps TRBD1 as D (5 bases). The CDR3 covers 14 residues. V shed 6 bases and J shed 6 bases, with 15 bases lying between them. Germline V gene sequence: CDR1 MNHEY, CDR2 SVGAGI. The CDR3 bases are TGTGCCAGCAGCCATACAGGCTCTCCCAATGAGCAGTTCTTC. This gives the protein CASSHTGSPNEQFF.

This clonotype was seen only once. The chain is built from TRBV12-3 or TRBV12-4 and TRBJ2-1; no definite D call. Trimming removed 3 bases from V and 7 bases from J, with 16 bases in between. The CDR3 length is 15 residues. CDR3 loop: CASSFRRPLGNEQFF. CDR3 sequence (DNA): TGTGCCAGCAGTTTCCGGCGGCCCCTTGGGAATGAGCAGTTCTTC.

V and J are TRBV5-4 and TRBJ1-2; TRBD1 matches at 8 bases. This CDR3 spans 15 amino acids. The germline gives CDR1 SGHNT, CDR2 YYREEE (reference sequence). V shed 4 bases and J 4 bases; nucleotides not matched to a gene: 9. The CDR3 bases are TGTGCCAGCAGCATTGGACAGGGCCCGGGCTATGGCTACACCTTC. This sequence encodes CASSIGQGPGYGYTF.

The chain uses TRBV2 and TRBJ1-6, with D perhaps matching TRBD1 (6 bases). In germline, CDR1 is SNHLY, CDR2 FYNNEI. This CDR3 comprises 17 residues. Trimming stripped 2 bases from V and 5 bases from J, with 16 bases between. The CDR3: CASSERWGARDNSPLHF. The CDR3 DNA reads TGTGCCAGCAGTGAAAGGTGGGGGGCCCGGGATAATTCACCCCTCCACTTT.

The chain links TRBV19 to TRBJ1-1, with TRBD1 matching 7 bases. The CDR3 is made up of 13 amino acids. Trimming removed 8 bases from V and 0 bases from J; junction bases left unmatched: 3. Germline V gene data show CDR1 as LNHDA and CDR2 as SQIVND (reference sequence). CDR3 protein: CASGDSLNTEAFF. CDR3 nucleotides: TGTGCCAGTGGGGACAGCCTGAACACTGAAGCTTTCTTT.

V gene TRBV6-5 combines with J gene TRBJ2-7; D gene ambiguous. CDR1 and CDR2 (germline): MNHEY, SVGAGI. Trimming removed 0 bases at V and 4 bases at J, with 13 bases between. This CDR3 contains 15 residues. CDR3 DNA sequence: TGTGCCAGCAGTTACTCTAACCCTACGGCGTACGAGCAGTACTTC. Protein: CASSYSNPTAYEQYF.

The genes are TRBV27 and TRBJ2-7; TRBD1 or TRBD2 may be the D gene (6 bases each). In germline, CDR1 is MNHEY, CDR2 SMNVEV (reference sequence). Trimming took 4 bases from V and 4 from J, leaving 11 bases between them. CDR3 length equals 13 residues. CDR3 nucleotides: TGTGCCAGCAGTTCTGGGGGGCGGTACGAGCAGTACTTC. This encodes CASSSGGRYEQYF.

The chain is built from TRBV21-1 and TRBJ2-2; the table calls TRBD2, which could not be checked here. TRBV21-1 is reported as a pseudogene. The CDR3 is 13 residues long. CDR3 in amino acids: CARRAGEPGELFF. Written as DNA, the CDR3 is TGTGCCCGTCGAGCGGGGGAGCCCGGGGAGCTGTTTTTT.

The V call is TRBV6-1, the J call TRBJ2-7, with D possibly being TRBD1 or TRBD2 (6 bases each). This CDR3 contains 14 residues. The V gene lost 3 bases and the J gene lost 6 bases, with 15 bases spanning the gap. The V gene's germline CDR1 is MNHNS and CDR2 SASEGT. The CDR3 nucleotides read TGTGCCAGCAGTGACCTCCCCCCGGGGGCCGAGCAGTACTTC. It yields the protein CASSDLPPGAEQYF.

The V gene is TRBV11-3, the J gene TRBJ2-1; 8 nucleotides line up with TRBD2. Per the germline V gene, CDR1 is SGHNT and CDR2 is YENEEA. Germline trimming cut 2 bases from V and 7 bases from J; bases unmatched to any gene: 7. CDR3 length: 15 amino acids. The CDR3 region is CASSLSGGPANEQFF. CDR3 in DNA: TGTGCCAGCAGCTTATCGGGGGGGCCTGCGAATGAGCAGTTCTTC.

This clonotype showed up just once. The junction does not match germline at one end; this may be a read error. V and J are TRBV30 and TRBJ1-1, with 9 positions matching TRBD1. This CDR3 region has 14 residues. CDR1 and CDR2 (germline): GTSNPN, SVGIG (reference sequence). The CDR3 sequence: CAWSGTGLDTEVFF. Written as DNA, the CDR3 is TGTGCCTGGAGCGGGACAGGGTTAGACACTGAAGTTTTCTTT.

CDR3 bases: TGTGCCAGCAGCTTAATCGGGGAACAAGAGACCCAGTACTTC. The encoded protein is CASSLIGEQETQYF. This chain connects TRBV7-9 to TRBJ2-5; tentative D call: TRBD2 (5 bases). Germline V lookup: CDR1 SEHNR, CDR2 FQNEAQ (reference sequence). The CDR3 is made up of 14 amino acids. V lost 2 bases to trimming and J lost 2 bases, with 9 bases between them.

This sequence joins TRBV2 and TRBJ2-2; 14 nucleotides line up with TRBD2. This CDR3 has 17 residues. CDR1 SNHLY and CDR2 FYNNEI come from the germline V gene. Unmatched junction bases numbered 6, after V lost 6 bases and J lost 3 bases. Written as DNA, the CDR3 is TGTGCCAGCAGCCCCATGGGACTAGCGGGAGACACCGGGGAGCTGTTTTTT. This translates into CASSPMGLAGDTGELFF.

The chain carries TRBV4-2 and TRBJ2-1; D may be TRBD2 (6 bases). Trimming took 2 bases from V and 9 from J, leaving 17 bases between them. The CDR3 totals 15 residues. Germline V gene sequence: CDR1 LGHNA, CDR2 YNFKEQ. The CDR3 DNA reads TGTGCCAGCAGCCAATCCGTCGCGGAGGGCGGTGAGCAGTTCTTC. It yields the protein CASSQSVAEGGEQFF.

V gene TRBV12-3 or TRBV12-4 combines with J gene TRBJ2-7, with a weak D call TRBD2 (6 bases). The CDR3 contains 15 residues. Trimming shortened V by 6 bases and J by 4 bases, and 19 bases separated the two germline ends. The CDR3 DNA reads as TGTGCCAGCAGCCTTTGGGGGGAGGAGGGATACGAGCAGTACTTC. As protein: CASSLWGEEGYEQYF.

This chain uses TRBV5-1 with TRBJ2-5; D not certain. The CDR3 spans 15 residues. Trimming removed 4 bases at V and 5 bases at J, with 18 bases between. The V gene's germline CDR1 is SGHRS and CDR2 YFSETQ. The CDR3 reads CASSLSMYRSETQYF. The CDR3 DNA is TGCGCCAGCAGCCTTTCTATGTACCGTTCGGAGACCCAGTACTTC.

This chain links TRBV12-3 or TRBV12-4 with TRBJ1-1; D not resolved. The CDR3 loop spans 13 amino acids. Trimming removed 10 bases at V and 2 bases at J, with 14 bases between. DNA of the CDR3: TGTGCCACAGCGGACGGTTTTAACACTGAAGCTTTCTTT. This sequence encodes CATADGFNTEAFF.

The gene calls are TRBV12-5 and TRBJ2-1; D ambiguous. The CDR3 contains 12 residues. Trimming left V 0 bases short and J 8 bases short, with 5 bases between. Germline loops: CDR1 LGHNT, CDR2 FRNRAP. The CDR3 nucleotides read TGTGCTAGTGGTTTGGTACAATATGAGCAGTTCTTC. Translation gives CASGLVQYEQFF.

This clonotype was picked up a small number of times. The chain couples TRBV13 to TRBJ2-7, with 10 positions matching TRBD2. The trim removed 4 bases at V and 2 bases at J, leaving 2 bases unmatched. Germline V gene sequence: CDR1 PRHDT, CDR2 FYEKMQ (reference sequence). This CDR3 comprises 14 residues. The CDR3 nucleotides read TGTGCCAGCAGCTCGGGACTAGCGACCTACGAGCAGTACTTC. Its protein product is CASSSGLATYEQYF.

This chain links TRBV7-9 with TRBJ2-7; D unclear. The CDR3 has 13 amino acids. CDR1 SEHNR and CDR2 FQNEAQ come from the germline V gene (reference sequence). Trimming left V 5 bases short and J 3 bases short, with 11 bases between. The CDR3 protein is CASSQNSIYEQYF. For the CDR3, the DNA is TGTGCCAGCAGCCAAAATAGTATCTACGAGCAGTACTTC.